These 32 T cell receptor beta chains came from one sample sequenced in a study of T cells in Graves' hyperthyroidism and ophthalmopathy (dated by TCRdb to between 2019 and 2020). Library generation was performed with multiplex PCR. For sequencing, an Illumina HiSeq 2000 was employed. TCR beta CDR3 regions were amplified from RNA transcripts. The TCR CDR3 was subjected to a first round of RT-PCR using the HTBI primer set and the Qiagen OneStep RT-PCR kit. Through fastp at Q25 and MiXCR, TCRdb rebuilt clones from the public reads, retaining in-frame beta chains. Rows with one shared CDR3 protein collapse into an entry with the most common genes and DNA. Recorded for this sample are about 540,000 distinct CDR3 sequences; about 43% of them occurred a single time. The ten largest clones take up roughly 7.7% of the sample. Material: peripheral blood or thyroid tissue (not recorded which). These receptors all come from a woman between 18 and 30 years old with Graves' hyperthyroidism.

The rearrangement joins TRBV7-6 to TRBJ2-7, with D unresolved. The V gene lost 0 bases and the J gene lost 2 bases, with 8 bases spanning the gap. The length of the CDR3 is 14 residues. CDR1 and CDR2 (germline): SGHVS, FNYEAQ. The CDR3 coding sequence is TGTGCCAGCAGCTTAGCGAGGACCGCCTACGAGCAGTACTTC. This codes for CASSLARTAYEQYF.

The chain employs TRBV7-9 and TRBJ2-7; 7 bases fit TRBD1. The junction had 10 bases not matched to a gene; V was cut back by 6 bases and J by 5 bases. The germline gives CDR1 SEHNR, CDR2 FQNEAQ (reference sequence). The CDR3 spans 14 residues. As DNA, the CDR3 is TGTGCCAGCAGTCAGGGGGACACATTGGACGAGCAGTACTTC. Its protein product is CASSQGDTLDEQYF.

This clonotype was observed a few times. The CDR3 spells CASSPNRDRPTNTEAFF. In nucleotides, the CDR3 is TGTGCCAGCTCTCCTAACAGGGACCGACCCACGAACACTGAAGCTTTCTTT. The J gene is TRBJ1-1, the V gene TRBV25-1; possible D gene TRBD1, 6 bases. V lost 8 bases to trimming and J lost 1 base, with 23 bases between them. The germline CDR1 and CDR2 sequences are MGHDK and SYGVNS. The CDR3 runs to 17 residues.

This clonotype was seen ten or more times. The DNA for the CDR3 is TGCAGTGCTCCATGGGCGGGACAGGAGGACGGCGGTGCCGGTTTCGCTGAAGCTTTCTTT. Encoded protein: CSAPWAGQEDGGAGFAEAFF. The chain recombines TRBV20-1 with TRBJ1-1, with 8 nucleotides matching TRBD1. With 5 bases clipped from V and 6 bases from J, the junction kept 29 bases outside the gene matches. Germline V gene sequence: CDR1 DFQATT, CDR2 SNEGSKA (reference sequence). The CDR3 runs to 20 residues.

There are many counts of this clonotype. The chain couples TRBV6-1 to TRBJ1-1; D remains unclear. Germline V gene lookup returns CDR1 MNHNS and CDR2 SASEGT. V was trimmed by 3 bases and J by 1 base, leaving 6 bases between them. The CDR3 is 13 residues long. This CDR3 is CASSEERNTEAFF. CDR3 nucleotide sequence: TGTGCCAGCAGTGAGGAGCGGAACACTGAAGCTTTCTTT.

The chain links TRBV20-1 to TRBJ1-5, with D hard to call. The J call may be mistaken, given a closer DNA end match to TRBJ2-3. CDR1 is DFQATT, CDR2 SNEGSKA, per germline (reference sequence). The CDR3 totals 16 residues. CDR3 amino acids: CSASFLMLSSTDTQYF. Here the CDR3 DNA reads TGCAGTGCTAGTTTCCTCATGTTAAGTAGCACAGATACGCAGTATTTT.

The V and J genes are TRBV29-1 and TRBJ2-7; 9 nucleotides line up with TRBD2. This CDR3 comprises 12 residues. The V gene's germline CDR1 is SQVTM and CDR2 ANQGSEA. CDR3 bases: TGCAGTATGGGGCTAGCGGGGTTAGAGCAGTACTTC. Amino acids: CSMGLAGLEQYF.

This sequence joins TRBV18 and TRBJ2-7; TRBD1 is a possible D gene (6 bases). Per germline, CDR1 KGHSH and CDR2 LQKENI. This CDR3 region has 12 residues. V lost 3 bases to trimming and J lost 9 bases, with 12 bases between them. CDR3 bases: TGTGCCAGCTCACCCGGGACAATGATGCAGTACTTC. This sequence encodes CASSPGTMMQYF.

The genes are TRBV2 and TRBJ1-5, with TRBD1 identical over 10 bases. This CDR3 contains 18 residues. The V gene's germline CDR1 is SNHLY and CDR2 FYNNEI. V shed 1 base and J 6 bases; nucleotides not matched to a gene: 12. CDR3 in DNA: TGTGCCAGCAGTGAAGTGGGGCGACAGGGGGCATTCGGTCAGCCCCAGCATTTT. Translation: CASSEVGRQGAFGQPQHF.

V is TRBV12-3 or TRBV12-4 and J is TRBJ2-5, with D maybe TRBD1 (6 bases). V dropped 6 bases and J dropped 2 bases, with 19 bases sitting between them. The CDR3 has 16 residues. CDR3: CASSHDRMNRQETQYF. In DNA form, the CDR3 reads TGTGCCAGCAGCCACGACAGGATGAACAGACAAGAGACCCAGTACTTC.

The chain uses TRBV5-1 and TRBJ1-3, with TRBD1 matching 7 bases. Germline lookup yields CDR1 SGHRS and CDR2 YFSETQ. The CDR3 covers 16 residues. Trimming cost V 5 bases and J 0 bases; bases outside gene matches: 8. The chain's CDR3 is CASSYDRAGSGNTIYF. The CDR3, as DNA: TGCGCCAGCAGTTACGACAGGGCCGGCTCTGGAAACACCATATATTTT.

This clonotype occurred once. V and J are TRBV29-1 and TRBJ2-7; D gene unclear. CDR1 SQVTM and CDR2 ANQGSEA come from the germline V gene. V lost 4 bases, J lost 2 bases, and 12 bases lay in between. The CDR3 contains 13 residues. In DNA form, the CDR3 reads TGCAGCGTTGTTCCGCAGGATACCTACGAGCAGTACTTC. Translating gives CSVVPQDTYEQYF.

The table lists this clonotype with many counts. The CDR3 sequence is CAISPRGLAGISYEQYF. The CDR3, as DNA: TGTGCCATTTCACCTCGGGGGCTAGCGGGGATCTCTTACGAGCAGTACTTC. The J gene is TRBJ2-7, the V gene TRBV5-4; TRBD2 aligns across 9 bases. From germline, CDR1 is SGHNT and CDR2 YYREEE (reference sequence). The V segment lost 9 bases and the J segment 4 bases; nucleotides outside the gene matches: 20. This CDR3 has 17 amino acids.

The J gene is TRBJ2-5, the V gene TRBV3-1; D gene unclear. With 0 bases removed from V and 7 bases from J, the gap between germline ends came to 12 bases. CDR3 size: 14 residues. Germline V lookup: CDR1 LGHDT, CDR2 YNNKEL (reference sequence). The DNA of the CDR3 is TGTGCCAGCAGCCAAGATGTCGGTGCGGTGACCCAGTACTTC. Its translation is CASSQDVGAVTQYF.

This clonotype was recorded at least ten times. The chain is built from TRBV6-5 and TRBJ2-7, with D possibly called TRBD1 or TRBD2 (5 bases each). V was clipped by 7 bases and J by 0 bases, with 13 bases between them. CDR1 and CDR2 (germline): MNHEY, SVGAGI. The CDR3 runs to 14 residues. DNA of the CDR3: TGTGCCAGCAAACAGGACTCGAGCTCCTACGAGCAGTACTTC. It is translated as CASKQDSSSYEQYF.

This clonotype was observed at least ten times. The chain recombines TRBV5-8 with TRBJ2-7; no firm D call. Trimming shortened V by 0 bases and J by 3 bases, and 7 bases separated the two germline ends. The CDR3 is 13 amino acids. Germline CDR1 and CDR2: SGHTS and YDEGEE. Here the CDR3 reads CASSLEDDYEQYF. DNA of the CDR3: TGTGCCAGCAGCTTGGAGGATGACTACGAGCAGTACTTC.

This clonotype was picked up many times. V is TRBV6-1 and J is TRBJ2-7; D gene uncertain. V lost 5 bases and J 6 bases, leaving 11 bases between the germline ends. CDR1 is MNHNS and CDR2 is SASEGT in the germline V gene. The CDR3 runs 12 residues. This chain's CDR3 is CASSPHRSEQYF. The CDR3 nucleotides are TGTGCCAGCAGTCCACATCGGTCCGAGCAGTACTTC.

On this clonotype itself: One end of the junction varies from germline; a read error may be responsible. This rearrangement joins TRBV7-7 to TRBJ2-2; 10 bases line up with TRBD2. Germline CDR1 reads SSHAT; CDR2 reads FNYEAQ (reference sequence). This CDR3 has 18 residues. The CDR3 DNA reads as TGTGCTAGCAGCTTAGGCGCCGGGACTAGCGAGAACACCGGGGAGCTGTTTTTT. It is translated as CASSLGAGTSENTGELFF.

This clonotype was counted ten times or more. The chain employs TRBV5-4 and TRBJ2-6, with 8 positions matching TRBD2. Germline V lookup: CDR1 SGHNT, CDR2 YYREEE (reference sequence). This CDR3 is built from 16 residues. The V and J ends lost 5 bases and 0 bases, in that order; junction bases with no gene match: 4. CDR3 amino acids: CASRTGTSSGANVLTF. The CDR3 nucleotides are TGTGCCAGCAGAACCGGGACTAGCTCTGGGGCCAACGTCCTGACTTTC. The whole variable domain, filled in from reference TRBV5-4 and TRBJ2-6, reads ETGVTQSPTHLIKTRGQQVTLRCSSQSGHNTVSWYQQALGQGPQFIFQYYREEENGRGNFPPRFSGLQFPNYSSELNVNALELDDSALYLCASRTGTSSGANVLTFGAGSRLTVL.

This clonotype was seen repeatedly, ten times or more. The chain links TRBV24-1 to TRBJ1-1; D is perhaps TRBD1 (5 bases). The CDR3 length is 15 residues. CDR1 and CDR2 (germline): KGHDR, SFDVKD. Trimming stripped 7 bases from V and 1 base from J, with 15 bases between. Written as DNA, the CDR3 is TGTGCCACCAGGACAGTCAGGGAGAAGAACACTGAAGCTTTCTTT. It yields the protein CATRTVREKNTEAFF.

This clonotype was seen ten or more times. The chain links TRBV5-8 to TRBJ1-2; no firm D call. The CDR3 has 15 residues. The germline CDR1 and CDR2 sequences are SGHTS and YDEGEE. Trimming took 4 bases from V and 0 from J, leaving 13 bases between them. The CDR3 here is CASSRSLAANYGYTF. The CDR3 DNA reads TGTGCCAGCAGCCGGTCTCTAGCAGCTAACTATGGCTACACCTTC.

The CDR3 DNA reads as TGTGCCAGCATGGCGGGGGGACAGGCGCAGCATTTT. It encodes CASMAGGQAQHF. V gene TRBV2 combines with J gene TRBJ1-5, with 8 nucleotides matching TRBD1. Per germline, CDR1 SNHLY and CDR2 FYNNEI. CDR3 length: 12 amino acids. V shed 7 bases and J 13 bases; nucleotides not matched to a gene: 9.

This clonotype was seen only a few times. This sequence joins TRBV10-3 and TRBJ2-7; the D is unclear. Germline values: CDR1 ENHRY, CDR2 SYGVKD. The length of the CDR3 is 13 residues. Trimming took off 2 bases at V and 2 bases at J, with 7 bases between the two ends. CDR3 sequence: CAISEAGTYEQYF. CDR3 sequence (DNA): TGTGCCATCAGTGAGGCAGGCACCTACGAGCAGTACTTC.

This clonotype was detected only once. The chain couples TRBV29-1 to TRBJ2-7, with 9 bases fitting TRBD1. The DNA end is more similar to TRBJ2-1, so the J call may be wrong. CDR3 size: 17 residues. From germline, CDR1 is SQVTM and CDR2 ANQGSEA. CDR3 loop: CSVERPRTGAIYNEQFF. The CDR3 nucleotides are TGCAGCGTTGAACGGCCAAGGACAGGGGCGATATACAATGAGCAGTTCTTC.

CDR3: CASSEQQPGNTEAFF. The CDR3 DNA follows: TGTGCCAGCAGTGAACAGCAGCCTGGAAACACTGAAGCTTTCTTT. This chain joins TRBV6-1 and TRBJ1-1; D not resolved. V lost 2 bases and J lost 2, with 12 bases in between. Germline V lookup: CDR1 MNHNS, CDR2 SASEGT. The CDR3 is 15 residues long.

This chain joins TRBV20-1 and TRBJ2-7, with TRBD2 as a possible D gene (6 bases). In germline, CDR1 is DFQATT, CDR2 SNEGSKA (reference sequence). The germline V and J ends were trimmed by 6 bases and 7 bases, with 16 bases remaining between them. The CDR3 contains 12 residues. The chain's CDR3 is CSAGGPFREQYF. CDR3 DNA sequence: TGCAGTGCCGGGGGACCCTTCCGTGAGCAGTACTTC.

This clonotype was observed many times. The chain employs TRBV19 and TRBJ1-2; D gene ambiguous. The CDR3 consists of 13 residues. In germline, CDR1 is LNHDA, CDR2 SQIVND (reference sequence). The V gene lost 2 bases and the J gene lost 0 bases, with 4 bases spanning the gap. CDR3 residues: CASSINSNYGYTF. The CDR3 bases are TGTGCCAGTAGTATAAACTCTAACTATGGCTACACCTTC.

This chain uses TRBV30 with TRBJ2-2; the D call may be TRBD1 or TRBD2 (5 bases each). The CDR3 loop spans 15 amino acids. V lost 1 base and J lost 0, with 9 bases in between. Germline CDR1 is GTSNPN and CDR2 is SVGIG (reference sequence). The DNA of the CDR3 is TGTGCCTGGAGTGGAGGGGATGCGAACACCGGGGAGCTGTTTTTT. Residues: CAWSGGDANTGELFF. The full variable domain, in which reference TRBV30 and TRBJ2-2 provide the parts outside the CDR3, is SQTIHQWPATLVQPVGSPLSLECTVEGTSNPNLYWYRQAAGRGLQLLFYSVGIGQISSEVPQNLSASRPQDRQFILSSKKLLLSDSGFYLCAWSGGDANTGELFFGEGSRLTVL.

This clonotype was picked up many times. The CDR3 sequence is CASSRGGPGNTIYF. Here the CDR3 DNA reads TGTGCCAGCAGTCGCGGGGGGCCTGGAAACACCATATATTTT. The chain carries TRBV27 and TRBJ1-3, with D possibly TRBD1 on 6 matching bases. The CDR3 is made up of 14 amino acids. Trimming took off 5 bases at V and 2 bases at J, with 10 bases between the two ends. Germline values: CDR1 MNHEY, CDR2 SMNVEV (reference sequence).

This clonotype was detected once. The chain links TRBV20-1 to TRBJ2-7, with 8 bases identical to TRBD1. The CDR3 totals 14 residues. The V and J ends lost 0 bases and 6 bases, in that order; junction bases with no gene match: 7. Per germline, CDR1 DFQATT and CDR2 SNEGSKA (reference sequence). The CDR3 here is CSARDQGRGREQYF. The CDR3 DNA reads TGCAGTGCTAGAGATCAGGGCAGGGGGCGCGAGCAGTACTTC.

The chain couples TRBV6-1 to TRBJ2-3, with TRBD2 identical over 7 bases. Trimming removed 7 bases from V and 6 bases from J; junction bases left unmatched: 13. The CDR3 contains 15 residues. Germline assignment: CDR1 MNHNS and CDR2 SASEGT. In DNA form, the CDR3 reads TGTGCCAGCAAAAAAGGATCGAGCGGGGTGGATACGCAGTATTTT. The encoded protein is CASKKGSSGVDTQYF.

CDR3 sequence reads: CASSWGTKAETQYF. CDR3 DNA: TGTGCCAGCAGTTGGGGGACTAAGGCAGAGACCCAGTACTTC. The V call is TRBV6-4, the J call TRBJ2-5, with TRBD2 matching 7 bases. V lost 5 bases to trimming and J lost 4 bases; unmatched junction nucleotides: 7. The CDR3 loop spans 14 amino acids. CDR1 and CDR2 from the germline V gene are MRHNA and SNTAGT.